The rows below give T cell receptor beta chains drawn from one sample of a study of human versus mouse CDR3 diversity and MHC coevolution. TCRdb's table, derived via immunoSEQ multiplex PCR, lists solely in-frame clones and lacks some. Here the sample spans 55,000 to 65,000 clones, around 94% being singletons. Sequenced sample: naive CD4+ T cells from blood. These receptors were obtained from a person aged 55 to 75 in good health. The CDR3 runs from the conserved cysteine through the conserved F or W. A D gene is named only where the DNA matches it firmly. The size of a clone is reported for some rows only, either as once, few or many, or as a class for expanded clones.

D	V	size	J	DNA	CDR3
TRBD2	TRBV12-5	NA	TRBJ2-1	TGTGCTAGTGGTTTGCCTAGCGGGGAGTACTCCTACAATGAGCAGTTCTTC	CASGLPSGEYSYNEQFF
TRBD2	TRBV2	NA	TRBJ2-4	TGTGCCGCTAGCGGCGGAGCCAAAAACATTCAGTACTTC	CAASGGAKNIQYF
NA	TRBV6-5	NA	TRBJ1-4	TGTGCCAGCAGCTGGAGGAGGGCTAATGAAAAACTGTTTTTT	CASSWRRANEKLFF
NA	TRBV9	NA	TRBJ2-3	TGTGCCAGCAGCGTAGATCCGGGTGGATTGAATACGCAGTATTTT	CASSVDPGGLNTQYF
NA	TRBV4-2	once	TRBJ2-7	TGTGCCAGCAGCCAAGACCCCCTAGCGAGCCACGAGCAGTACTTC	CASSQDPLASHEQYF
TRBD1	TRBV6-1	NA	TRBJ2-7	TGTGCCAGCAGTGAACCCAGGGGGCCCTACGAGCAGTACTTC	CASSEPRGPYEQYF
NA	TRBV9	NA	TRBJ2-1	TGTGCCAGCAGCGTCCTCCTAGTCCCTCATGAGCAGTTCTTC	CASSVLLVPHEQFF
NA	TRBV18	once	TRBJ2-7	TGTGCCAGCTCAACTAGCTCCTACGAGCAGTACTTC	CASSTSSYEQYF
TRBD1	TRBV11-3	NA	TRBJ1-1	TGTGCCAGCAGCTTAGACAGGGGGCTGGGGGCTTTCTTT	CASSLDRGLGAFF
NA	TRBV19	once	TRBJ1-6	TGTGCCAGTAGAGACCGGACTTATAATTCACCCCTCCACTTT	CASRDRTYNSPLHF
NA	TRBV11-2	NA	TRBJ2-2	TGTGCCAGCAGCCCGGGACAAGTAACCGGGGAGCTGTTTTTT	CASSPGQVTGELFF
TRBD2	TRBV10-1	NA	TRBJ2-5	TGCGCCAGCAGTGTAGGGGGACTAGCAGTCCAAGAGACCCAGTACTTC	CASSVGGLAVQETQYF
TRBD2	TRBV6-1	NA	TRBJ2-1	TGTGCCAGCAGTTCTCCTAGCGGTTCCTACAATGAGCAGTTCTTC	CASSSPSGSYNEQFF
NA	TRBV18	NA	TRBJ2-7	TGTGCCAGCTCACCACCGGGAGGACTTTCCTACGAGCAGTACTTC	CASSPPGGLSYEQYF
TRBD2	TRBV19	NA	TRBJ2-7	TGTGCCAGTAGCCAGACTAGCGGGTCCGACGAGCAGTACTTC	CASSQTSGSDEQYF
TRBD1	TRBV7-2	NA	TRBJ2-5	TGTGCCACCAGGGACAGCCAAGAGACCCAGTACTTC	CATRDSQETQYF
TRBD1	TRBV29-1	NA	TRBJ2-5	TGCAGCGTTGCACAGGGGGGCCAAGAGACCCAGTACTTC	CSVAQGGQETQYF
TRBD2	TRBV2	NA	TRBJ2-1	TGTGCCAGCAGTCTCCGGACTAGCTCGAATGAGCAGTTCTTC	CASSLRTSSNEQFF
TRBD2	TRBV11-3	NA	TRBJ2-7	TGTGCCAGCAGCCCTAGGACTAGCGGACCCTCCTACGAGCAGTACTTC	CASSPRTSGPSYEQYF
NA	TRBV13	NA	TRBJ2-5	TGTGCCAGCAGCTTAGGACAGATCCAAGAGACCCAGTACTTC	CASSLGQIQETQYF
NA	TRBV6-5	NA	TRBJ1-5	TGTGCCAGCAGTTACAGTGGACTTTATCAGCCCCAGCATTTT	CASSYSGLYQPQHF
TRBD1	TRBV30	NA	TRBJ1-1	TGTGCCTGGAGTGTCAATCAGGGGGACACTGAAGCTTTCTTT	CAWSVNQGDTEAFF
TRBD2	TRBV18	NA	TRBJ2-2	TGTGCCAGCTCACCTACTAGCGGGGACACCGGGGAGCTGTTTTTT	CASSPTSGDTGELFF
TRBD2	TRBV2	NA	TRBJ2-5	TGTGCCAGCATGCGGTTAGCGGGGGGAAGAGTCGCCCAGTACTTC	CASMRLAGGRVAQYF
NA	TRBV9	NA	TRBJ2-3	TGTGCCAGCAGCGTCACCCCGACAGGTAGCACAGATACGCAGTATTTT	CASSVTPTGSTDTQYF
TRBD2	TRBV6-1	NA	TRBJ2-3	TGTGCCAGCAGTGAAGCCTTAGCGGGAGGAGCAGATACGCAGTATTTT	CASSEALAGGADTQYF